The next 9 T cell receptor beta chains were all read from a single sample in a study of naive and memory T cell subsets. Four PCR rounds used nested alpha and beta constant region primers plus the SP2 primer. Using its own MiXCR run on the 5' RACE reads, TCRdb lists one record per CDR3 protein. The repertoire holds 45,000 to 55,000 distinct CDR3 sequences, with approximately 4.5% as singletons. A UMI-containing oligonucleotide was joined by 3' ligation to the TCR cDNA template. Every receptor here comes from a female donor in good health.

Regarding this clonotype: An end of the junction does not agree with germline; a read error may underlie this. This rearrangement joins TRBV7-7 to TRBJ2-1, with 8 positions matching TRBD2. Looked up from germline, CDR1 is SSHAT and CDR2 is FNYEAQ (reference sequence). The CDR3 loop spans 15 amino acids. The CDR3: CASSLLAGGLGEQFF. CDR3 sequence (DNA): TGTGCTAGCAGCTTGCTAGCGGGCGGGTTGGGTGAGCAGTTCTTC.

As to this clonotype: The junction does not match germline at one end; this may be a read error. J is TRBJ1-2 and V is TRBV28; no clear D. The CDR3 contains 14 residues. Germline-derived CDR1 and CDR2 are MDHEN and SYDVKM. The CDR3 loop reads CASTLVERDYGDTF. In DNA, the CDR3 is TGTGCCAGCACCTTGGTGGAGCGCGACTATGGCGACACCTTC.

This clonotype has ten or more counts. This rearrangement joins TRBV20-1 to TRBJ2-1; TRBD2 matches at 7 bases. The CDR3 consists of 12 residues. V shed 7 bases and J 4 bases; nucleotides not matched to a gene: 4. Germline V lookup: CDR1 DFQATT, CDR2 SNEGSKA (reference sequence). CDR3 bases: TGCAGTGGCCTAGCGGTTTACAATGAGCAGTTCTTC. Protein: CSGLAVYNEQFF.

This clonotype has at least ten counts. This chain links TRBV7-8 with TRBJ1-1, with 7 bases lining up with TRBD1. Looked up from germline, CDR1 is SGHVS and CDR2 is FQNEAQ. The J segment lost 0 bases and the V segment lost 4 bases, leaving 5 bases of the junction unmatched. This CDR3 has 15 amino acids. In nucleotides, the CDR3 is TGTGCCAGCAGCTGGGCAGGGGGATTGAACACTGAAGCTTTCTTT. It specifies CASSWAGGLNTEAFF.

This clonotype has ten or more counts. This sequence joins TRBV20-1 and TRBJ2-5, with TRBD2 matching 7 bases. Germline loops: CDR1 DFQATT, CDR2 SNEGSKA (reference sequence). This CDR3 is built from 13 residues. The V and J ends lost 6 bases and 2 bases, in that order; junction bases with no gene match: 6. CDR3 in amino acids: CSALGRAQETQYF. For the CDR3, the DNA is TGCAGTGCCCTAGGGAGGGCTCAAGAGACCCAGTACTTC.

This clonotype was detected many times. V gene TRBV29-1 combines with J gene TRBJ2-2, with unresolved D. Trimming cost V 4 bases and J 2 bases, with 8 bases left between them. The V gene's germline CDR1 is SQVTM and CDR2 ANQGSEA. The CDR3 covers 13 residues. The CDR3 nucleotides read TGCAGCGTTGCTCTTATTAACACCGGGGAGCTGTTTTTT. It encodes CSVALINTGELFF.

This clonotype appeared many times. The rearrangement joins TRBV20-1 to TRBJ2-2; D not resolved. V was pared by 1 base and J by 0 bases, with 9 bases between. Germline CDR1 reads DFQATT; CDR2 reads SNEGSKA (reference sequence). The length of the CDR3 is 15 residues. CDR3 bases: TGCAGTGCTAGAGTGGCCTGGACGAACACCGGGGAGCTGTTTTTT. Its protein product is CSARVAWTNTGELFF.

This clonotype came up a few times. Because the CDR3 is missing its conserved closing phenylalanine or tryptophan, this is likely a read error. The DNA is left out, because the CDR3 cannot be placed on it with certainty; the CDR3 is given as TCRdb lists it. The J gene is TRBJ1-2, the V gene TRBV19. Germline V gene sequence: CDR1 LNHDA, CDR2 SQIVND (reference sequence). The CDR3 spans 9 residues, counting both ends. The chain's CDR3 is CASTPAGTC.

This clonotype was found many times. V is TRBV7-3 and J is TRBJ2-1; 12 bases map to TRBD2. V gave up 4 bases and J gave up 4 bases; unmatched junction bases: 2. Looked up from germline, CDR1 is SGHTA and CDR2 is FQGTGA. This CDR3 has 15 amino acids. The CDR3 DNA is TGTGCCAGCAGCTCCGGACTAGCGGGGTACAATGAGCAGTTCTTC. The encoded protein is CASSSGLAGYNEQFF.